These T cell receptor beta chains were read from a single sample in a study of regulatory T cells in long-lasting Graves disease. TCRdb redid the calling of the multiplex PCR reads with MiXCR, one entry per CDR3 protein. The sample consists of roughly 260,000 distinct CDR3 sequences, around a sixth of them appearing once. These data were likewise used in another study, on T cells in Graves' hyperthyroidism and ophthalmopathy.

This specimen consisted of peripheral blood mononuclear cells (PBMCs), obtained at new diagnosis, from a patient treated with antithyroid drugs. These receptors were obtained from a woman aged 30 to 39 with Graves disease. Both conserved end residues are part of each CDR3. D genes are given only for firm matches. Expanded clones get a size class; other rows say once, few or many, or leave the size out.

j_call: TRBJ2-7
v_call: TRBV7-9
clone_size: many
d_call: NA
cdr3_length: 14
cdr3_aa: CASSLARRAYEQYF
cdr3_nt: TGTGCCAGCAGCTTAGCGCGGAGGGCCTACGAGCAGTACTTC

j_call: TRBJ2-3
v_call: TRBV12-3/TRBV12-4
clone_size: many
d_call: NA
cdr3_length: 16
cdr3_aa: CASSKQGWRGTDTQYF
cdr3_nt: TGTGCCAGCAGTAAGCAGGGGTGGAGGGGCACAGATACGCAGTATTTT

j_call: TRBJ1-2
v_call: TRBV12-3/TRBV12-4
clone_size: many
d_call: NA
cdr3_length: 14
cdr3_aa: CASSLSGRSYGYTF
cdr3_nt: TGTGCCAGCAGTTTATCGGGACGGAGCTATGGCTACACCTTC

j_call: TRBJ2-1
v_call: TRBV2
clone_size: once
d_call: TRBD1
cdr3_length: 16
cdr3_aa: CASSGLGGASYNEQFF
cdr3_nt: TGTGCCAGCAGTGGGTTAGGGGGCGCTTCCTACAATGAGCAGTTCTTC

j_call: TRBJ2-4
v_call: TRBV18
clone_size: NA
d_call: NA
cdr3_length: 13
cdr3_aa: CASSPDGWGEQPF
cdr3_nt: TGTGCCAGCTCGCCTGACGGGTGGGGTGAGCAGCCCTTC

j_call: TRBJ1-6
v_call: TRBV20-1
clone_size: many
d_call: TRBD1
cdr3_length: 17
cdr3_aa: CSARDRGGGADNSPLHF
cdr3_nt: TGCAGTGCTAGAGATCGGGGAGGGGGCGCGGATAATTCACCCCTCCACTTT

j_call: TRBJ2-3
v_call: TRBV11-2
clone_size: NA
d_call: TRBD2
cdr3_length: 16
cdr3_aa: CASSPGLAGGSYTQYF
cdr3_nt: TGTGCCAGCAGCCCGGGACTAGCGGGGGGAAGTTATACGCAGTATTTT

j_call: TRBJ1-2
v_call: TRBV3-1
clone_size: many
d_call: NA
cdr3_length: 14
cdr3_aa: CASSQGAGGGGYTF
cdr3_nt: TGTGCCAGCAGCCAAGGAGCCGGGGGCGGTGGCTACACCTTC

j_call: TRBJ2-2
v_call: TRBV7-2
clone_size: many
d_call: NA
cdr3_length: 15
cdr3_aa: CASSSERGFTGELFF
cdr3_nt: TGTGCCAGCAGCTCTGAACGGGGGTTCACCGGGGAGCTGTTTTTT

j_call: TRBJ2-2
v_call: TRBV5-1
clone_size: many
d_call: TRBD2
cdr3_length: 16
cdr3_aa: CASSLEAGGYTGELFF
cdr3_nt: TGCGCCAGCAGCTTGGAAGCGGGGGGTTACACCGGGGAGCTGTTTTTT

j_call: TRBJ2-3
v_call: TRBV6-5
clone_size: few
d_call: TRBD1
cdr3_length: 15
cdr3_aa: CASSYSNRGADTQYF
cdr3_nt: TGTGCCAGCAGTTACTCGAACAGGGGCGCAGATACGCAGTATTTT

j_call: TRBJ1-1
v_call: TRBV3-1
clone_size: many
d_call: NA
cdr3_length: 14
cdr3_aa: CASSQGGGGTEAFF
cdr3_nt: TGTGCCAGCAGCCAGGGAGGTGGCGGCACTGAAGCTTTCTTT

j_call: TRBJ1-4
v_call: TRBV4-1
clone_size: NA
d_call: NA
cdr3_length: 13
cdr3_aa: CASRQTLGEKLFF
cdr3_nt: TGCGCCAGCAGACAGACCCTGGGAGAAAAACTGTTTTTT

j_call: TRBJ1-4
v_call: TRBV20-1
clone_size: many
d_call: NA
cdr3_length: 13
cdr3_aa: CSAVRGPNEKLFF
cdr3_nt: TGCAGTGCCGTACGAGGGCCTAATGAAAAACTGTTTTTT

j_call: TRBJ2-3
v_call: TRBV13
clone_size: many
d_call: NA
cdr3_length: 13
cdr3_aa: CASSSYSSDTQYF
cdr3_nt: TGTGCCAGCAGCTCGTACTCCTCGGATACGCAGTATTTT

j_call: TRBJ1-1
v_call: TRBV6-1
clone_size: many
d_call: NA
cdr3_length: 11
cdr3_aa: CASNTFTEAFF
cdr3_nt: TGTGCCAGCAACACGTTCACTGAAGCTTTCTTT

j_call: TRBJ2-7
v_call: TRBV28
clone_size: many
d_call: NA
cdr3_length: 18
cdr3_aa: CASSLGLVWTAVSYEQYF
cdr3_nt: TGTGCCAGCAGTTTAGGCCTCGTCTGGACAGCAGTATCCTACGAGCAGTACTTC

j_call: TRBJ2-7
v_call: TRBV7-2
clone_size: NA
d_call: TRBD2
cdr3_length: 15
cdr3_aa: CASGNQAGGAYEQYF
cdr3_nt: TGTGCCAGCGGAAACCAAGCGGGAGGGGCCTACGAGCAGTACTTC

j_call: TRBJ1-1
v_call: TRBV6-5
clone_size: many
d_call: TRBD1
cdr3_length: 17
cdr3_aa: CASSYFGTGLGNTEAFF
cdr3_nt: TGTGCCAGCAGTTATTTCGGGACAGGGTTAGGGAACACTGAAGCTTTCTTT

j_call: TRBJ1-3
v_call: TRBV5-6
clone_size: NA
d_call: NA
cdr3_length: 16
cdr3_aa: CASSAPYSQTGNTIYF
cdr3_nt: TGTGCCAGCAGCGCCCCATACTCCCAGACTGGAAACACCATATATTTT

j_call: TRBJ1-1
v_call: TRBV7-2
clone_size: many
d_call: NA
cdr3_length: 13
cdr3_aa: CASSPPPPRGAFF
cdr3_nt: TGTGCCAGCAGCCCCCCTCCCCCGAGGGGAGCTTTCTTT

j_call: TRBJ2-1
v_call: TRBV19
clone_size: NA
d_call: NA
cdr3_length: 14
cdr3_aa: CASTTGDPRGEQFF
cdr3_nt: TGTGCCAGTACTACCGGGGACCCCCGGGGTGAGCAGTTCTTC

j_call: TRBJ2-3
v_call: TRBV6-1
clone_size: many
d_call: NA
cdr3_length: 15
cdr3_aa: CASSPHLTGPDTQYF
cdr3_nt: TGTGCCAGCAGTCCACATCTCACGGGCCCAGATACGCAGTATTTT

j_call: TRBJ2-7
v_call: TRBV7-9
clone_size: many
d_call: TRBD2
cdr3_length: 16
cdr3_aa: CASSLGPASGAYEQYF
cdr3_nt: TGTGCCAGCAGCTTAGGTCCGGCTAGCGGAGCCTACGAGCAGTACTTC

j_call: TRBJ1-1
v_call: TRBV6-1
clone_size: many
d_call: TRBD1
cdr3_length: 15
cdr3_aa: CASARQGGLNTEAFF
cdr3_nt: TGTGCCAGCGCCCGACAGGGGGGACTGAACACTGAAGCTTTCTTT

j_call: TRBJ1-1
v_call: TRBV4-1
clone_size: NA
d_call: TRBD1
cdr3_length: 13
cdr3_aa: CASSRTGGAEAFF
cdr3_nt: TGCGCCAGCAGCCGCACAGGGGGCGCGGAAGCTTTCTTT

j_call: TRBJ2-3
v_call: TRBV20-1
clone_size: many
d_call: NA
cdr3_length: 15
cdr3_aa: CSVSFTSLSTDTQYF
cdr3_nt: TGCAGTGTATCCTTTACTAGCCTTAGCACAGATACGCAGTATTTT

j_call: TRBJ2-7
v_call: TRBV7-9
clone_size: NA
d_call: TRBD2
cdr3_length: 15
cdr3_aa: CASSLTSGSGSEQYF
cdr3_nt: TGTGCCAGCAGCTTAACTAGCGGGAGCGGGTCCGAGCAGTACTTC

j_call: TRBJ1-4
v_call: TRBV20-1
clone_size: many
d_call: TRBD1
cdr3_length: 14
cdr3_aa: CSAPGTGTNEKLFF
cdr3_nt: TGCAGTGCTCCCGGGACAGGGACTAATGAAAAACTGTTTTTT

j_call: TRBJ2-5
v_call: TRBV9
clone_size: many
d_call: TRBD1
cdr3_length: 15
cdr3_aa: CASSSGTGGGETQYF
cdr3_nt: TGTGCCAGCAGCTCGGGGACAGGCGGCGGGGAGACCCAGTACTTC

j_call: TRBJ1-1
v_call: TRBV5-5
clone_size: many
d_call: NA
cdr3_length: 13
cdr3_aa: CASSTTGPTEAFF
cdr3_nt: TGCGCCAGCAGCACAACAGGGCCCACTGAAGCTTTCTTT

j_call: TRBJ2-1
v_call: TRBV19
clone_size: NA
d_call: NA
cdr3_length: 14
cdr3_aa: CAGTSGNYYNEQFF
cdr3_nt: TGTGCCGGTACCTCGGGAAACTACTACAATGAGCAGTTCTTC

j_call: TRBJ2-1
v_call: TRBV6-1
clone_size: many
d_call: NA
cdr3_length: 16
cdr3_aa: CASSEGYRGSYNEQFF
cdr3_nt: TGTGCCAGCAGTGAAGGGTATAGGGGCTCCTACAATGAGCAGTTCTTC

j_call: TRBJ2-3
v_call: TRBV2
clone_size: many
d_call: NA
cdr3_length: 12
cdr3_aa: CASSPSTDTQYF
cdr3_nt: TGTGCCAGCAGTCCCAGCACAGATACGCAGTATTTT

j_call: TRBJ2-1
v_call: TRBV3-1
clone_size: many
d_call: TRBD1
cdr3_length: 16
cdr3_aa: CASSQENRGPYNEQFF
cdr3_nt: TGTGCCAGCAGCCAGGAAAACAGGGGGCCCTACAATGAGCAGTTCTTC

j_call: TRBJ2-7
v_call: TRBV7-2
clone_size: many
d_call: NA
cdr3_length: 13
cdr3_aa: CASTPSGAYEQYF
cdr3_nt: TGTGCCAGCACCCCTTCCGGGGCCTACGAGCAGTACTTC

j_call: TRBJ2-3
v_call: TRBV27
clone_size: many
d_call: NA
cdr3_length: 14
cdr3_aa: CASSPRGRGDTQYF
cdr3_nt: TGTGCCAGCAGTCCCCGCGGCAGGGGAGATACGCAGTATTTT

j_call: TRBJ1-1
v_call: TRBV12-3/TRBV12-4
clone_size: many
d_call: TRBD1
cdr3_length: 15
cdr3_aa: CASSFRQGGTTEAFF
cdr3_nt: TGTGCCAGCAGTTTTCGACAGGGAGGTACCACTGAAGCTTTCTTT

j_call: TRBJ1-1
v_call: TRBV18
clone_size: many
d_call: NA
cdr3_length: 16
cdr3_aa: CASSLDSHLMNTEAFF
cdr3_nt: TGTGCCAGCTCCCTTGACAGTCACTTAATGAACACTGAAGCTTTCTTT

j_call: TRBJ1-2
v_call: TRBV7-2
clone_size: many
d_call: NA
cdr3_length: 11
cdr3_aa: CASSRASGYTF
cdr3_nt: TGTGCCAGCAGCCGGGCTAGTGGCTACACCTTC

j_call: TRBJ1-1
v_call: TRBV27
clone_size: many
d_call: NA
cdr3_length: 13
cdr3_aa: CASTLQGGTEAFF
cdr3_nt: TGTGCCAGCACACTACAGGGTGGGACTGAAGCTTTCTTT

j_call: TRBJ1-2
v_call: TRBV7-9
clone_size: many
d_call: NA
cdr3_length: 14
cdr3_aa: CASRLQGPAFGYTF
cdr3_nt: TGTGCCAGCAGGTTACAAGGTCCTGCCTTCGGCTACACCTTC

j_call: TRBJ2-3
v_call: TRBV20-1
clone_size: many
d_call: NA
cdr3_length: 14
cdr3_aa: CSARDVGGPDTQYF
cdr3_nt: TGCAGTGCTAGAGATGTGGGGGGCCCAGATACGCAGTATTTT

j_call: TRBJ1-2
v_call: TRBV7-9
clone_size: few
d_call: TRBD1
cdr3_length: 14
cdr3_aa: CASSSRTGVYGYTF
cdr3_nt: TGTGCCAGCAGCTCACGGACAGGAGTCTATGGCTACACCTTC

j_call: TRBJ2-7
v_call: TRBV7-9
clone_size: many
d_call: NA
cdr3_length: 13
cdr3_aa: CASTRGPSYEQYF
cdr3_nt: TGTGCCAGCACCCGGGGTCCTTCCTACGAGCAGTACTTC

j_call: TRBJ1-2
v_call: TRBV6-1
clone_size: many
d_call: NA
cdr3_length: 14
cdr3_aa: CASSTDAANYGYTF
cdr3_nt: TGTGCCAGCAGTACGGACGCGGCTAACTATGGCTACACCTTC

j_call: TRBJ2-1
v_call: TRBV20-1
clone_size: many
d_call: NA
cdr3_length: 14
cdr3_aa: CSARDFPPRGEQFF
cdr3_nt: TGCAGTGCTAGAGACTTCCCGCCCCGTGGTGAGCAGTTCTTC

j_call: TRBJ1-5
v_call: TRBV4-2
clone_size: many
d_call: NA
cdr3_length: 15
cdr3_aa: CASSQDQGQGQPQHF
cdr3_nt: TGTGCCAGCAGCCAAGATCAGGGGCAGGGTCAGCCCCAGCATTTT

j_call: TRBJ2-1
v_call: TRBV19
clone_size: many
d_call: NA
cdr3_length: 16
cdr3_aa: CASSGPGSRSYNEQFF
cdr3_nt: TGTGCCAGTAGCGGACCGGGATCCCGTTCCTACAATGAGCAGTTCTTC

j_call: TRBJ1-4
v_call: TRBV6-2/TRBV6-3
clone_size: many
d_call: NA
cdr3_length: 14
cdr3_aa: CASRESSTNEKLFF
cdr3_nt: TGTGCCAGCAGGGAGTCCTCAACTAATGAAAAACTGTTTTTT

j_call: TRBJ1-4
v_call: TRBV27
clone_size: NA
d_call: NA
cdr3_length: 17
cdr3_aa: CASSFLGAGETNEKLFF
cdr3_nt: TGTGCCAGCAGTTTTCTTGGGGCAGGCGAAACTAATGAAAAACTGTTTTTT

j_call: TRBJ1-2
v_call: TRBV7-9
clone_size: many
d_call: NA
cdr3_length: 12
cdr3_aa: CASSFDNYGYTF
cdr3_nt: TGTGCCAGCAGCTTCGACAACTATGGCTACACCTTC

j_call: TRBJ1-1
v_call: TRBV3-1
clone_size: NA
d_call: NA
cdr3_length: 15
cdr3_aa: CASSQHNRENTEAFF
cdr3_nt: TGTGCCAGCAGCCAACACAATAGGGAGAACACTGAAGCTTTCTTT

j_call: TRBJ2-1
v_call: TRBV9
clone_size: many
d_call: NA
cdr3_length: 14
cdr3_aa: CASSVGVLSDEQFF
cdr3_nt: TGTGCCAGCAGCGTAGGTGTACTCTCCGATGAGCAGTTCTTC